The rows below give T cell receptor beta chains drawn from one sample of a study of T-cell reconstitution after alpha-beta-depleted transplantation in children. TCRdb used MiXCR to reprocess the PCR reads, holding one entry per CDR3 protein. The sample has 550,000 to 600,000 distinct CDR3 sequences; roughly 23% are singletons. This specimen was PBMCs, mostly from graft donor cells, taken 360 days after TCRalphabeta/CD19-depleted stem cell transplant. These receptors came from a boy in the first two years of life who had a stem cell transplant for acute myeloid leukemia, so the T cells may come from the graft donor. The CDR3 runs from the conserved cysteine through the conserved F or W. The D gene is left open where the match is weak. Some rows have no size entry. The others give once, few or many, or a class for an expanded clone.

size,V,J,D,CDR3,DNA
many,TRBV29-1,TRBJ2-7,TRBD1,CSVGQGEYEQYF,TGCAGCGTGGGACAGGGGGAGTACGAGCAGTACTTC
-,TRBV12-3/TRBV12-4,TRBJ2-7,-,CASSSGTSIYEQYF,TGTGCCAGCAGTTCCGGGACTTCGATCTACGAGCAGTACTTC
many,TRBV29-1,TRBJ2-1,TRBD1,CSVVRDRGRWEQFF,TGCAGCGTTGTGCGGGACAGGGGGCGGTGGGAGCAGTTCTTC
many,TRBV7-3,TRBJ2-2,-,CASSLFPFSPPGELFF,TGTGCCAGCAGCTTATTTCCCTTCTCTCCCCCCGGGGAGCTGTTTTTT
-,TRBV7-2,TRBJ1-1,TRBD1,CASSDRGKGTEAFF,TGTGCCAGCAGCGACAGGGGGAAAGGGACTGAAGCTTTCTTT
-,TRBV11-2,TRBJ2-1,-,CASSLRGATSSYNEQFF,TGTGCCAGCAGCTTAAGGGGTGCAACCAGCTCCTACAATGAGCAGTTCTTC
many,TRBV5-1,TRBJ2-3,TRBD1,CASSLEGTGHADTQYF,TGCGCCAGCAGCTTGGAAGGGACAGGGCATGCAGATACGCAGTATTTT
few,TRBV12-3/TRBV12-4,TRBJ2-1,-,CASSPLLAVLSSYNEQFF,TGTGCCAGCAGTCCACTACTCGCCGTCCTAAGCTCCTACAATGAGCAGTTCTTC
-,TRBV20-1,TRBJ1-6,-,CSATPLAGSNSPLHF,TGCAGTGCTACCCCTTTGGCAGGGAGTAATTCACCCCTCCACTTT
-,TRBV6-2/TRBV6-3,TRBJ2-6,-,CASSFSPDSSGANVLTF,TGTGCCAGCAGTTTCTCCCCCGACAGCTCTGGGGCCAACGTCCTGACTTTC
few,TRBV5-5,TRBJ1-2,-,CASSLRLWTDHNYGYTF,TGTGCCAGCAGCTTAAGATTGTGGACGGATCATAACTATGGCTACACCTTC
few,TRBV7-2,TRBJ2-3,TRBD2,CASSLAKRGPSTDTQYF,TGTGCCAGCAGCTTAGCCAAGCGGGGGCCTAGCACAGATACGCAGTATTTT
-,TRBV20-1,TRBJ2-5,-,CSARRRDWDQETQYF,TGCAGTGCTAGACGACGGGACTGGGACCAAGAGACCCAGTACTTC
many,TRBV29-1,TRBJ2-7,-,CSVDPQGGEQYF,TGCAGCGTGGATCCACAGGGAGGCGAGCAGTACTTC
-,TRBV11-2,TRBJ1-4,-,CASSLTGTRNEKLFF,TGTGCCAGCAGCTTAACAGGGACACGTAATGAAAAACTGTTTTTT
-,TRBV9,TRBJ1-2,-,CASSPDPRPRYGYTF,TGTGCCAGCAGCCCAGACCCAAGGCCGAGGTATGGCTACACCTTC
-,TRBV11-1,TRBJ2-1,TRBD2,CASSLLGTMAGGPSNEQFF,TGTGCCAGCAGCTTATTAGGGACTATGGCGGGGGGGCCGTCCAATGAGCAGTTCTTC
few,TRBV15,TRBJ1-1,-,CATSRERGARTEAFF,TGTGCCACCAGCAGAGAGCGGGGGGCGAGAACTGAAGCTTTCTTT
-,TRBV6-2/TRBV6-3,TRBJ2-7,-,CASSRQEPYEQYF,TGTGCCAGCAGTCGACAGGAGCCCTACGAGCAGTACTTC
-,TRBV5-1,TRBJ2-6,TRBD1,CASSEDRGGGGANVLTF,TGCGCCAGCAGCGAGGACAGGGGAGGCGGGGGGGCCAACGTCCTGACTTTC
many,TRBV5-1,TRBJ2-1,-,CASSFTDEQFF,TGCGCCAGCAGCTTCACGGATGAGCAGTTCTTC
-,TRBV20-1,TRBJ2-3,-,CSASPQVAPDTQYF,TGCAGTGCTTCCCCCCAAGTAGCGCCAGATACGCAGTATTTT